What follows are 11 T cell receptor beta chains derived from one specimen sequenced in a study of blood T cell repertoires in COVID-19. Profiling relied on immunoSEQ multiplex PCR, and the TCRdb table lists in-frame clones only, not all of them. The sample carries about 670,000 clones, approximately 90% recorded once. Sequenced sample: peripheral blood. Receptors originate from a woman under 30 with acute or convalescent COVID-19.

The chain joins TRBV9 to TRBJ1-2, with 9 bases matching TRBD1. Per germline, CDR1 SGDLS and CDR2 YYNGEE. The CDR3 extends over 14 amino acids. V shed 3 bases, J shed 4 bases, and the junction held 4 bases outside the gene matches. The CDR3 bases are TGTGCCAGCAGCGAGGTGGACAGGGGCTATGGCTACACCTTC. This encodes CASSEVDRGYGYTF.

The sample holds a few counts of this clone. V gene TRBV7-9 combines with J gene TRBJ1-1; D is possibly TRBD1 (6 bases). Deletions cut 3 bases from V and 7 bases from J, with 9 bases between. Germline V gene lookup returns CDR1 SEHNR and CDR2 FQNEAQ (reference sequence). The CDR3 length is 12 residues. The CDR3 region is CASSFDRIEAFF. CDR3 in DNA: TGTGCCAGCAGCTTCGACAGGATTGAAGCTTTCTTT.

V is TRBV5-8 and J is TRBJ2-5; 9 positions agree with TRBD1. Germline V CDR1 and CDR2: SGHTS, YDEGEE. This CDR3 has 16 amino acids. V lost 4 bases, J lost 2 bases, and 9 bases stayed unmatched. CDR3: CASSEAPGQGQETQYF. CDR3 sequence (DNA): TGTGCCAGCAGCGAAGCGCCGGGACAGGGTCAAGAGACCCAGTACTTC. The complete variable domain, with remaining parts taken from reference TRBV5-8 and TRBJ2-5, reads EAGVTQSPTHLIKTRGQQATLRCSPISGHTSVYWYQQALGLGLQFLLWYDEGEERNRGNFPPRFSGRQFPNYSSELNVNALELEDSALYLCASSEAPGQGQETQYFGPGTRLLVL.

The rearrangement uses TRBV15 and TRBJ2-7; 8 bases map to TRBD2. The germline gives CDR1 LNHNV, CDR2 YYDKDF (reference sequence). With 5 bases clipped from V and 4 bases from J, the junction kept 16 bases outside the gene matches. The CDR3 totals 17 residues. CDR3 amino acids: CATSEPGGRGVMYEQYF. CDR3 DNA sequence: TGTGCCACCAGCGAGCCAGGAGGGCGGGGGGTCATGTACGAGCAGTACTTC.

V is TRBV6-5 and J is TRBJ2-7; D possibly corresponds to TRBD2 (5 bases). With 6 bases removed from V and 1 base from J, the gap between germline ends came to 13 bases. The V gene's germline CDR1 is MNHEY and CDR2 SVGAGI. The CDR3 contains 14 residues. The CDR3 nucleotides are TGTGCCAGCAGATCCCGGACTGAATCCTACGAGCAGTACTTC. Translation: CASRSRTESYEQYF.

This chain connects TRBV19 to TRBJ2-3, with TRBD2 as a possible D gene (5 bases). V lost 3 bases, J lost 5 bases, and 18 bases lay in between. The length of the CDR3 is 16 residues. The V gene's germline CDR1 is LNHDA and CDR2 SQIVND (reference sequence). This chain's CDR3 is CASSMEAAWLLDTQYF. In DNA, the CDR3 is TGTGCCAGTAGTATGGAGGCCGCCTGGCTCTTAGATACGCAGTATTTT.

The chain links TRBV12-5 to TRBJ2-7; D is perhaps TRBD1 (6 bases). The CDR3 has 15 amino acids. The V and J ends lost 6 bases and 0 bases respectively, with 15 bases between them. Germline CDR1 reads LGHNT; CDR2 reads FRNRAP. The DNA of the CDR3 is TGTGCTAGTGGGATGGGACACCCCTACTCCTACGAGCAGTACTTC. Its translation: CASGMGHPYSYEQYF.

V gene TRBV7-3 combines with J gene TRBJ2-2; a weak D match, TRBD2 (6 bases). The germline V gene has CDR1 SGHTA and CDR2 FQGTGA. V gave up 4 bases and J gave up 1 base, with 16 bases separating them. The CDR3 is made up of 17 amino acids. CDR3 sequence reads: CASSSSALARNTGELFF. In DNA form, the CDR3 reads TGTGCCAGCAGCTCCTCCGCTCTAGCGCGGAACACCGGGGAGCTGTTTTTT.

The rearrangement uses TRBV5-1 and TRBJ1-6; 10 bases agree with TRBD1. J gave up 7 bases and V 0 bases, and 13 bases lay outside the gene matches. Per the germline V gene, CDR1 is SGHRS and CDR2 is YFSETQ. The CDR3 has 19 residues. The chain's CDR3 is CASSLGIRDRGARNSPLHF. CDR3 nucleotides: TGCGCCAGCAGCTTGGGTATACGGGACAGGGGTGCAAGAAATTCACCCCTCCACTTT.

The chain joins TRBV15 to TRBJ1-4; TRBD1 agrees at 10 bases. Germline CDR1 reads LNHNV; CDR2 reads YYDKDF (reference sequence). V lost 0 bases to trimming and J lost 5 bases; unmatched junction nucleotides: 3. The CDR3 runs to 16 residues. In nucleotides, the CDR3 is TGTGCCACCAGCAGAGATATGGGACAGGGGAATGAAAAACTGTTTTTT. Translation: CATSRDMGQGNEKLFF.

CDR3 DNA: TGTGCCAGCACCAGGGGGTTCGCTGAGCAGTTCTTC. Translating gives CASTRGFAEQFF. V usage is TRBV28 and J usage is TRBJ2-1, with TRBD1 matching 7 bases. The CDR3 sequence is 12 residues long. After removal of 7 bases from V and 9 bases from J, the junction contained 6 bases not matched to a gene. The germline gives CDR1 MDHEN, CDR2 SYDVKM.